A single sample gave rise to the 6 T cell receptor beta chains below, sequenced in a study of T-cell memory formation after mild COVID-19. TCRdb called the 5' RACE reads again in MiXCR, with one record for every CDR3 protein. Of 450,000 to 650,000 distinct CDR3 sequences in the sample, around 21% are singletons; the top ten hold around 13%. Sequenced input: PBMCs or a T cell subset sorted from them (not recorded which). These TCRs come from an adult woman who had mild COVID-19 (a few samples of this study predate the infection). Cell type and time point are not known.

This clonotype was counted between two and nine times. The J gene is TRBJ1-2, the V gene TRBV9; 8 bases align to TRBD1. Germline CDR1 SGDLS, CDR2 YYNGEE. V shed 4 bases, J shed 5 bases, and the junction held 7 bases outside the gene matches. The CDR3 spans 14 residues. The CDR3 DNA reads TGTGCCAGCAGCTCGACCGGGACAGGATATGGCTACACCTTC. This sequence encodes CASSSTGTGYGYTF.

The rearrangement uses TRBV19 and TRBJ2-3, with D possibly being TRBD1 (6 bases). The germline CDR1 and CDR2 sequences are LNHDA and SQIVND (reference sequence). The length of the CDR3 is 15 residues. Trimming cost V 4 bases and J 1 base, with 12 bases left between them. CDR3 DNA: TGTGCCAGTAGTAAGAGACAGGCCGGCACAGATACGCAGTATTTT. Translation: CASSKRQAGTDTQYF.

The rearrangement links TRBV7-3 to TRBJ2-3; 9 bases are a match to TRBD2. The CDR3 sequence is 18 residues long. Germline CDR1 and CDR2: SGHTA and FQGTGA. V was pared by 0 bases and J by 4 bases, with 11 bases of the junction left unmatched. The CDR3 reads CASSLTVIAGEMADTQYF. The CDR3 bases are TGTGCCAGCAGCTTAACAGTAATAGCGGGGGAAATGGCAGATACGCAGTATTTT.

This clonotype was counted between two and nine times. The gene calls are TRBV6-4 and TRBJ2-1; a possible D gene is TRBD2 (6 bases). This CDR3 has 14 residues. Trimming stripped 3 bases from V and 6 bases from J, with 12 bases between. Germline loops: CDR1 MRHNA, CDR2 SNTAGT. CDR3 bases: TGTGCCAGCAGTGAGGAGGGATTTGCCAATGAGCAGTTCTTC. Translating it yields CASSEEGFANEQFF.

This chain links TRBV12-3 or TRBV12-4 with TRBJ1-2; no clear D gene. The CDR3 runs to 11 residues. Trimming took 3 bases from V and 5 from J, leaving 4 bases between them. As DNA, the CDR3 is TGTGCCAGCAGTTTCCAGTATGGCTACACCTTC. It yields the protein CASSFQYGYTF.

This clonotype was recorded once. The rearrangement links TRBV5-1 to TRBJ2-7; D gene unclear. The length of the CDR3 is 14 residues. In germline, CDR1 is SGHRS, CDR2 YFSETQ. V lost 4 bases to trimming and J lost 3 bases, with 14 bases between them. The chain's CDR3 is CASSVDVNIYEQYF. The CDR3 bases are TGCGCCAGCAGCGTAGACGTTAATATCTACGAGCAGTACTTC.